Each of the 5 T cell receptor beta chains below was sequenced from the same sample in a study of blood T cell repertoires in COVID-19. This table comes from immunoSEQ multiplex PCR, and its TCRdb copy is limited to in-frame clones, with some not included. Among some 400,000 clones listed, 90% were seen once. Sequenced material: peripheral blood. The receptor set was obtained from a man aged 18-30 years with active or convalescent COVID-19.

This clone was observed a handful of times. The J gene is TRBJ2-7, the V gene TRBV10-3, with TRBD2 matching over 13 bases. CDR3 length: 16 residues. V was pared by 5 bases and J by 4 bases, with 8 bases of the junction left unmatched. The V gene's germline CDR1 is ENHRY and CDR2 SYGVKD. The CDR3 reads CAISPSGTSGEYEQYF. In nucleotides, the CDR3 is TGTGCCATCAGTCCAAGTGGGACTAGCGGGGAGTACGAGCAGTACTTC.

The chain has TRBV7-2 and TRBJ2-4, with 8 nucleotides matching TRBD2. Looked up from germline, CDR1 is SGHTA and CDR2 is FQGNSA. Trimming cost V 3 bases and J 6 bases; bases outside gene matches: 4. The CDR3 loop spans 14 amino acids. The CDR3 DNA follows: TGTGCCAGCAGCTTTAGCGGGAAGGGAAACATTCAGTACTTC. Translation gives CASSFSGKGNIQYF.

V usage is TRBV7-9 and J usage is TRBJ2-5, with a possible D match to TRBD2 (6 bases). The CDR3 loop spans 15 amino acids. V was cut by 2 bases and J by 4 bases, with 14 bases left in between. Germline loops: CDR1 SEHNR, CDR2 FQNEAQ (reference sequence). The CDR3 loop reads CASSLIADPRETQYF. The CDR3 bases are TGTGCCAGCAGCTTAATAGCGGATCCCCGAGAGACCCAGTACTTC.

The V and J genes are TRBV4-2 and TRBJ2-7, with 11 bases matching TRBD2. The germline V gene encodes CDR1 LGHNA and CDR2 YNFKEQ. Trimming removed 5 bases from V and 2 bases from J; junction bases left unmatched: 11. The CDR3 is 17 residues long. This CDR3 reads CASSASPGTSGTYEQYF. The CDR3 nucleotides read TGTGCCAGCAGCGCATCCCCCGGGACTAGCGGTACCTACGAGCAGTACTTC.

This clone was observed once. V usage is TRBV11-2 and J usage is TRBJ2-3; D may be TRBD2 (5 bases). The V end was cut by 3 bases, the J end by 2 bases, with 6 bases between. The CDR3 contains 13 residues. Per the germline V gene, CDR1 is SGHAT and CDR2 is FQNNGV. CDR3 in amino acids: CASSLTNTDTQYF. CDR3 in DNA: TGTGCCAGCAGCTTGACTAACACAGATACGCAGTATTTT.